Listed below are T cell receptor beta chains from one sample, sequenced in a study of blood T cells in healthy people across ages. TCRdb redid the calling of the 5' RACE reads with MiXCR, one entry per CDR3 protein. In the table there are about 590,000 distinct CDR3 sequences, approximately 30% of which are singletons. Sequenced sample: blood. The receptors stem from a woman of 80 years or more in good health. Both conserved end residues are part of each CDR3. A D gene is named only where the DNA matches it firmly. Some rows have no size entry. The others give once, few or many, or a class for an expanded clone.

V	size	J	D	CDR3	DNA
TRBV5-1	few	TRBJ1-4	.	CASKGGLTNEKLFF	TGCGCCAGCAAGGGGGGCTTGACTAATGAAAAACTGTTTTTT
TRBV25-1	many	TRBJ1-2	.	CASSSTAGYTF	TGTGCCAGCAGTTCGACAGCCGGCTACACCTTC
TRBV5-5	.	TRBJ1-5	TRBD1	CASSSGDSTYEPQHF	TGTGCCAGCAGCTCCGGGGACAGCACCTATGAGCCCCAGCATTTT
TRBV6-1	.	TRBJ2-5	.	CASRRNRVQETQYF	TGTGCCAGCAGACGGAACAGGGTGCAAGAGACCCAGTACTTC
TRBV10-2	many	TRBJ1-2	.	CASSVSNYGYTF	TGCGCCAGCAGTGTTTCTAACTATGGCTACACCTTC
TRBV6-2/TRBV6-3	few	TRBJ1-2	.	CASSQTGGWGYTF	TGTGCCAGCAGTCAGACAGGTGGCTGGGGCTACACCTTC
TRBV20-1	.	TRBJ1-5	.	CSARGTDNQPQHF	TGCAGTGCTAGAGGGACAGACAATCAGCCCCAGCATTTT
TRBV20-1	.	TRBJ2-1	TRBD1	CSASGQGPPNEQFF	TGCAGTGCTAGCGGACAGGGCCCCCCCAATGAGCAGTTCTTC
TRBV28	.	TRBJ2-3	.	CASSAPGLTGTDTQYF	TGTGCCAGCAGTGCCCCTGGACTAACGGGGACAGATACGCAGTATTTT
TRBV7-2	few	TRBJ1-5	.	CASSFEGRGGNQPQHF	TGTGCCAGCTCCTTCGAGGGCAGGGGCGGGAATCAGCCCCAGCATTTT
TRBV30	.	TRBJ1-3	.	CAWDSGNTIYF	TGTGCCTGGGACTCTGGAAACACCATATATTTT
TRBV5-1	.	TRBJ1-1	.	CASSLTRGVGTEAFF	TGCGCCAGCAGCTTGACCAGGGGCGTAGGCACTGAAGCTTTCTTT
TRBV5-1	many	TRBJ1-2	TRBD1	CASSGDRGGYTF	TGCGCCAGCAGCGGGGACAGGGGAGGCTACACCTTC
TRBV19	.	TRBJ2-1	.	CASSGDGAYEQFF	TGTGCCAGTAGTGGGGACGGTGCCTACGAGCAGTTCTTC
TRBV12-3/TRBV12-4	many	TRBJ2-5	.	CASSRSRTVQETQYF	TGTGCCAGCAGTAGGTCGAGGACAGTCCAAGAGACCCAGTACTTC